These T cell receptor beta chains were read from a single sample in a study of OX40 agonist ivuxolimab in advanced cancers. Clones were sequenced by immunoSEQ multiplex PCR, and TCRdb holds only the in-frame ones, with some missing. The table shows approximately 98,000 clones, with 70% to 85% occurring only once. Specimen: CD4+ or CD8+ T cells sorted from blood, collected in a trial of the OX40 agonist ivuxolimab. These receptors were taken from an adult with an advanced solid tumor such as melanoma, head and neck, liver or kidney cancer. Both conserved end residues are part of each CDR3. The D gene is left open where the match is weak.

j_call v_call d_call cdr3_aa cdr3_nt
TRBJ2-2 TRBV6-5 . CASRHGELFF TGTGCCAGCCGGCACGGGGAGCTGTTTTTT
TRBJ1-4 TRBV15 . CATSREGFSNEKLFF TGTGCCACCAGCAGAGAAGGGTTTTCTAATGAAAAACTGTTTTTT
TRBJ1-2 TRBV6-1 . CASSEARRGYTF TGTGCCAGCAGTGAAGCGCGGCGTGGCTACACCTTC
TRBJ2-7 TRBV4-3 TRBD1 CASSQATGSSYEQYF TGCGCCAGCAGCCAAGCGACAGGGTCGAGCTACGAGCAGTACTTC
TRBJ2-7 TRBV5-6 . CASSGLVDYEQYF TGTGCCAGCAGCGGCCTGGTTGACTACGAGCAGTACTTC
TRBJ2-2 TRBV5-1 . CASSLEGGTGELFF TGCGCCAGCAGCTTGGAGGGGGGCACCGGGGAGCTGTTTTTT
TRBJ1-2 TRBV7-2 . CASSPGTNYGYTF TGTGCCAGCAGCCCTGGGACTAACTATGGCTACACCTTC
TRBJ2-7 TRBV11-3 . CASSLEGSSRTF TGTGCCAGCAGCTTAGAGGGCTCGTCCCGCACTTTC
TRBJ2-7 TRBV4-1 TRBD1 CASSPPPGQAYEQYF TGCGCCAGCAGCCCCCCCCCGGGACAGGCCTACGAGCAGTACTTC
TRBJ1-5 TRBV5-1 TRBD1 CASSLDLQGDQPQHF TGCGCCAGCAGCTTGGATCTCCAGGGGGATCAGCCCCAGCATTTT
TRBJ1-2 TRBV7-2 . CASSQGGPNYGYTF TGTGCCAGCAGCCAAGGAGGGCCCAACTATGGCTACACCTTC
TRBJ2-3 TRBV5-1 . CASSLEASPDTQYF TGCGCCAGCAGCTTGGAAGCGTCTCCCGATACGCAGTATTTT
TRBJ1-5 TRBV5-6 . CASSAGTHSNQPQHF TGTGCCAGCAGCGCCGGGACACATTCCAATCAGCCCCAGCATTTT
TRBJ2-3 TRBV19 TRBD2 CASSIDRGGSRTDTQYF TGTGCCAGTAGTATAGATCGGGGAGGGAGTCGCACAGATACGCAGTATTTT
TRBJ2-3 TRBV21-1 . CASSKRGGRVRKTTDTQYF TGTGCCAGCAGCAAACGGGGGGGTCGGGTGCGTAAGACCACAGATACGCAGTATTTT
TRBJ2-7 TRBV15 . CATSSGGPSYEQYF TGTGCCACCAGCAGCGGGGGTCCTTCCTACGAGCAGTACTTC
TRBJ2-5 TRBV14 . CASSLHSTRTQYF TGTGCCAGCAGTCTCCACTCGACAAGGACCCAGTACTTC
TRBJ1-2 TRBV6-5 . CASRGDGKLNYGYTF TGTGCCAGCCGCGGGGACGGCAAACTTAACTATGGCTACACCTTC